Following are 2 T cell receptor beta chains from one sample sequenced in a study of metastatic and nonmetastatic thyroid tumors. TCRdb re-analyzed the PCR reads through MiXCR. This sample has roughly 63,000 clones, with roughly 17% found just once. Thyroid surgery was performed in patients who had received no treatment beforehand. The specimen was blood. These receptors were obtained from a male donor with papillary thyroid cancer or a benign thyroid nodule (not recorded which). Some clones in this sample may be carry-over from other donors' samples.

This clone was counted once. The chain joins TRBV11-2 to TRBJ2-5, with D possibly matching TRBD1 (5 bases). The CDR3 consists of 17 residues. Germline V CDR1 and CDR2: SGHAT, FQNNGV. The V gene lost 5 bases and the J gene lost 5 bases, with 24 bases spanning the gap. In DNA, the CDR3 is TGTGCCAGCAGCACCGGACACGGTATGAGTCCCGGGGAGACCCAGTACTTC. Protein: CASSTGHGMSPGETQYF.

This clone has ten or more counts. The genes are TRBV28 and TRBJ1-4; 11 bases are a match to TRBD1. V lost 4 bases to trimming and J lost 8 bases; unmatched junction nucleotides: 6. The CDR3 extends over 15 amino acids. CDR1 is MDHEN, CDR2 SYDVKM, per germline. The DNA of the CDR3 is TGTGCCAGCAGTTGGGGGACAGGGGGGTACGAAAAACTGTTTTTT. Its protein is CASSWGTGGYEKLFF.